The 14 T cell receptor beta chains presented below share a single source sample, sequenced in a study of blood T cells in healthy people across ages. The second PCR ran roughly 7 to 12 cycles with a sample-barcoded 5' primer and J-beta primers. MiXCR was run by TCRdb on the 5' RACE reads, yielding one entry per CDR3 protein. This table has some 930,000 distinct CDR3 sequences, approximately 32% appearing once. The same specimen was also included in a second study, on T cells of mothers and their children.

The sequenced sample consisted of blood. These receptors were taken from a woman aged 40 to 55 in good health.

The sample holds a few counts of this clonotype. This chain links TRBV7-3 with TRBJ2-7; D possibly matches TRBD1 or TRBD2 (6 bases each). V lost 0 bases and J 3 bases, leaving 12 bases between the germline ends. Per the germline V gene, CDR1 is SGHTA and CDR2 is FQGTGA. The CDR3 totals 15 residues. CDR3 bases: TGTGCCAGCAGCTTAACGGGGGGCTCCCGCTACGAGCAGTACTTC. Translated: CASSLTGGSRYEQYF.

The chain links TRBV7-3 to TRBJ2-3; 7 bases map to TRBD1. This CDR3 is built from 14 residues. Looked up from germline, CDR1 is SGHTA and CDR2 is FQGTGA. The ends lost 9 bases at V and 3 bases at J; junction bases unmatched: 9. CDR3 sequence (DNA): TGTGCCAGGACCGGACAGGCGAGGACAGATACGCAGTATTTT. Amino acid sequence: CARTGQARTDTQYF.

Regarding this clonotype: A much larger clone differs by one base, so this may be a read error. The CDR3 DNA reads as TGTGCCAGCAGACCGGGACGATCGTGGAACAATGAGCAGTTCTTC. Protein sequence: CASRPGRSWNNEQFF. The V call is TRBV12-3 or TRBV12-4, the J call TRBJ2-1; perhaps D is TRBD1 or TRBD2 (5 bases each). Trimming took off 6 bases at V and 5 bases at J, with 17 bases between the two ends. CDR3 length: 15 residues.

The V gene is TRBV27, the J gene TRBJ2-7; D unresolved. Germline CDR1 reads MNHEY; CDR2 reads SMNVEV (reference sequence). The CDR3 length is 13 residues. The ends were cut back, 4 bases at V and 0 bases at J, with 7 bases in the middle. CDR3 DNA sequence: TGTGCCAGCAGTTGGAGCAGCTCCTACGAGCAGTACTTC. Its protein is CASSWSSSYEQYF.

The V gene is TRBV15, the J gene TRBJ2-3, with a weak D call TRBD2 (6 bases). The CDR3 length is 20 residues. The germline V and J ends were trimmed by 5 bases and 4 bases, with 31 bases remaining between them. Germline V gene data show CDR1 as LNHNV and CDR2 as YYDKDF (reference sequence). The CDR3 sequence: CATSPLWRGARQASADTQYF. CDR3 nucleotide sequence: TGTGCCACCAGCCCCCTCTGGCGGGGTGCTCGGCAGGCTAGCGCAGATACGCAGTATTTT.

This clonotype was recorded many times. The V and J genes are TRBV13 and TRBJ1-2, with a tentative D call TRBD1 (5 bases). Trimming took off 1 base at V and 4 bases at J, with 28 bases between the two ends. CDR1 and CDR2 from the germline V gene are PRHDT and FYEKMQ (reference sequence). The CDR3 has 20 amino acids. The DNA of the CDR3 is TGTGCCAGCAGCTTAGTTTCTTTTGGTGGTTCCGGTGGCCAGGGCTATGGCTACACCTTC. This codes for CASSLVSFGGSGGQGYGYTF.

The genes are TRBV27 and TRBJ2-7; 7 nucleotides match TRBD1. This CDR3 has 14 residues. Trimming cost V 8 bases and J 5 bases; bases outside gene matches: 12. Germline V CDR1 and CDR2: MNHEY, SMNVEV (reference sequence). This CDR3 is CASSTGYAVDEQYF. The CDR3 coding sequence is TGTGCCAGCTCGACAGGGTATGCCGTCGACGAGCAGTACTTC.

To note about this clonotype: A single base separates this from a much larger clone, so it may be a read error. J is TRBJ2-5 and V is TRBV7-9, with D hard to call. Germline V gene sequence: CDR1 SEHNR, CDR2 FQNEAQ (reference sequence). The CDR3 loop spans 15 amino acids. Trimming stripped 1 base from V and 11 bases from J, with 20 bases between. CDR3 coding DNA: TGTGCCAGCAGCTTAGTGCAGGCCTTCTCCTACGTGCAGTACTTC. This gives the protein CASSLVQAFSYVQYF.

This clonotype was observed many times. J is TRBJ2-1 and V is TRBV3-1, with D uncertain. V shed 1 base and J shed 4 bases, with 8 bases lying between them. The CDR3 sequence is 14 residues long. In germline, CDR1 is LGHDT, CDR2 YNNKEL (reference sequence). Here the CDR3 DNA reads TGTGCCAGCAGCCAAGCTGGCGAGTACAATGAGCAGTTCTTC. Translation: CASSQAGEYNEQFF.

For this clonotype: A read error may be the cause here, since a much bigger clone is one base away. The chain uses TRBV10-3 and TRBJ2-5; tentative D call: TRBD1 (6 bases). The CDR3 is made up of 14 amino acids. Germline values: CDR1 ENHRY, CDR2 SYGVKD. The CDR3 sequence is CAISRQVEQETQCF. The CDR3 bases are TGTGCCATCAGTAGACAGGTAGAACAAGAGACCCAGTGCTTC.

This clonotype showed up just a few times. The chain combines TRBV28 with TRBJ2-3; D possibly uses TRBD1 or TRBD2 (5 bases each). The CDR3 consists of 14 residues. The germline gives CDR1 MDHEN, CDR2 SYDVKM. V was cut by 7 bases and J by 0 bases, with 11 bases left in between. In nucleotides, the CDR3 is TGTGCCAGCAAGATGTGGGGGAGCACAGATACGCAGTATTTT. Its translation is CASKMWGSTDTQYF.

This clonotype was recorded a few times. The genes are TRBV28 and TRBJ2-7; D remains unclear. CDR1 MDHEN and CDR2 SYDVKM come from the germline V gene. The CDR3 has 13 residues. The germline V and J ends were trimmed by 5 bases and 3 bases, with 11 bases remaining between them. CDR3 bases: TGTGCCAGCAGTCGGGCGGCTCGCTACGAGCAGTACTTC. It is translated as CASSRAARYEQYF.

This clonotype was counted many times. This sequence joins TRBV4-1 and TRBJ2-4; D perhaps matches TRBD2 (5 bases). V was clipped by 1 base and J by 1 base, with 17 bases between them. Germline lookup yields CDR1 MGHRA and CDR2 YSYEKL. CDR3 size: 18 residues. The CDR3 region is CASSQGGSTFGAKNIQYF. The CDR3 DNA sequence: TGCGCCAGCAGCCAAGGCGGGTCGACTTTTGGGGCCAAAAACATTCAGTACTTC.

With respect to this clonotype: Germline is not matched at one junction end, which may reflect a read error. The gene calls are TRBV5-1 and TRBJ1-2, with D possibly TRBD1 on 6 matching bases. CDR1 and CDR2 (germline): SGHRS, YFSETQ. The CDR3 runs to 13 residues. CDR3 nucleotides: TGCGCCAGCAGCCCGACAGGAAACTATGGCCACACCTTC. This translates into CASSPTGNYGHTF.